These T cell receptor beta chains were read from a single sample in a study of glioma-infiltrating T cells after dendritic cell vaccination. Only in-frame clones appear in the TCRdb table, and some are missing; sequencing was by immunoSEQ multiplex PCR. This sample has 100,000 or so clones, with roughly 89% found just once. The source was blood, collected after dendritic cell vaccination. These receptors were collected from a human donor with glioblastoma. Both conserved end residues are part of each CDR3. A D gene is named only where the DNA matches it firmly.

TRBJ2-1 TRBD2 15 TRBV11-2 CASSSGTSTVAEQFF TGTGCCAGCAGCTCAGGGACTAGCACGGTCGCTGAGCAGTTCTTC
TRBJ1-4 . 14 TRBV7-9 CASSLEQGEEKLFF TGTGCCAGCAGCTTAGAACAGGGTGAAGAAAAACTGTTTTTT
TRBJ1-5 TRBD1 16 TRBV13 CASSFGTGAIYLPQHF TGTGCCAGCAGCTTCGGGACAGGGGCGATATACTTGCCCCAGCATTTT
TRBJ2-7 . 11 TRBV7-8 CASSLTYEQYF TGTGCCAGCAGCTTAACGTACGAGCAGTACTTC
TRBJ1-2 . 16 TRBV7-9 CASSPAGGQGIYGYTF TGTGCCAGCAGCCCAGCGGGGGGGCAGGGGATTTATGGCTACACCTTC
TRBJ2-5 TRBD2 15 TRBV9 CASSVGLAGGETQYF TGTGCCAGCAGCGTAGGACTAGCGGGAGGAGAGACCCAGTACTTC
TRBJ2-1 TRBD1 15 TRBV4-1 CASSQGTGVRNEQFF TGCGCCAGCAGCCAAGGAACAGGGGTGCGCAATGAGCAGTTCTTC
TRBJ2-7 TRBD1 12 TRBV30 CAMPGTGYEQYF TGTGCAATGCCCGGGACAGGTTACGAGCAGTACTTC
TRBJ1-4 TRBD1 15 TRBV4-1 CASSQGGQANEKLFF TGCGCCAGCAGCCAAGGGGGACAGGCTAATGAAAAACTGTTTTTT
TRBJ2-1 TRBD1 15 TRBV18 CASSPGTGGYNEQFF TGTGCCAGCTCACCCGGGACAGGGGGCTACAATGAGCAGTTCTTC
TRBJ2-7 TRBD2 18 TRBV2 CASSEELAGSSLSYEQYF TGTGCCAGCAGTGAAGAACTAGCGGGCTCTTCTCTCTCCTACGAGCAGTACTTC
TRBJ2-7 . 12 TRBV30 CAWSLGNYEQYF TGTGCCTGGAGTTTGGGCAACTACGAGCAGTACTTC
TRBJ2-7 TRBD1 16 TRBV4-1 CASSQGAQGGAYEQYF TGCGCCAGCAGCCAAGGAGCACAGGGGGGCGCCTACGAGCAGTACTTC
TRBJ1-3 TRBD1 15 TRBV27 CASRPTGGSGNTIYF TGTGCCAGCAGGCCAACAGGGGGCTCTGGAAACACCATATATTTT
TRBJ2-1 . 15 TRBV6-5 CASSYAGDTYNEQFF TGTGCCAGCAGTTACGCGGGGGACACTTACAATGAGCAGTTCTTC
TRBJ2-2 . 14 TRBV5-4 CASEGSANTGELFF TGTGCCAGCGAAGGTAGCGCTAACACCGGGGAGCTGTTTTTT
TRBJ1-2 TRBD1 14 TRBV30 CAWTRQGVDYGYTF TGTGCCTGGACCCGACAGGGGGTAGACTATGGCTACACCTTC
TRBJ1-2 . 14 TRBV2 CASSPGRAGYGYTF TGTGCCAGCAGTCCAGGGAGGGCGGGCTATGGCTACACCTTC